This T cell receptor (beta chain) was found in a study of blood T cell repertoires in COVID-19. The CDR3 contains 14 residues. Germline-derived CDR1 and CDR2 are SNHLY and FYNNEI. V dropped 5 bases and J dropped 11 bases, with 22 bases sitting between them. Which cohort a participant joined came from the clinical history participants gave. Original processing notes: By means of reference gene primer amplification, nucleated cell counts were estimated. Only in-frame clones appear in the TCRdb table, and some are missing; sequencing was by immunoSEQ multiplex PCR. The V and J calls and clone size come from that table; D and trimming were worked out from the DNA. The repertoire holds around 380,000 clones, with about 89% as singletons.

Sequenced: PBMCs or T cells enriched from blood (not recorded which). The origin of this receptor is a man aged 25 to 40 who had recovered from COVID-19. This chain joins TRBV2 and TRBJ2-7, with D maybe TRBD1 (6 bases). Here the CDR3 DNA reads TGTGCCAGCAGTTCGGGACAAGCGATAGGAAGGGAGTACTTC. Amino acids: CASSSGQAIGREYF.